This T cell receptor beta chain originates from a study of blood T cells in healthy people across ages. This clonotype was detected only once. No antigen is known for it. Next came a second PCR, run for about 6 to 11 cycles, which used a sample-barcoded 5' primer along with a J-beta primer mix. Every single cDNA molecule received a tag from a template-switch adaptor with 12 random nucleotides. TCRdb re-analysed the 5' RACE reads in MiXCR, keeping a single row per CDR3 protein. The sample has about 640,000 distinct CDR3 sequences, roughly three fifths seen once. General study points: TCR beta diversity correlated strongly with naive T cell percentage. Long-lived donors exceeded aged donors in naive CD4+ cells and diversity.

The donors, aged about 6 to 100, were healthy Caucasians from Russia. This CDR3 contains 15 residues. The V and J ends lost 3 bases and 5 bases, in that order; junction bases with no gene match: 7. Germline CDR1 reads LGHDT; CDR2 reads YNNKEL (reference sequence). Sequencing was carried out using blood. The chain recombines TRBV3-1 with TRBJ2-5, with 9 bases lining up with TRBD1. The clonotype comes from a man aged 55 to 70 in good health. The DNA for the CDR3 is TGTGCCAGCAGCCACAGTAGGACAGGGGTTGAGACCCAGTACTTC. This translates into CASSHSRTGVETQYF.